This entry features one T cell receptor beta chain sequence. The data were obtained in a study of blood T cell repertoires in COVID-19. Across the whole study: Samples came from the United States, Italy and Spain, spanning acute and convalescent COVID-19. Sample material is recorded as cDNA or gDNA derived from T cells, B-cell-depleted T cells, or PBMCs.

In germline, CDR1 is MNHEY, CDR2 SVGAGI. V was trimmed by 1 base and J by 2 bases, leaving 15 bases between them. The CDR3 sequence is 16 residues long. Authors' processing steps: Cell counts per sample came from amplifying reference gene primers. Using immunoSEQ multiplex PCR, the repertoire was profiled, and TCRdb retains in-frame clones only, with some absent. Clone size and V and J calls were adopted from that table, with D and trimming inferred from the DNA. Of tens of thousands of clones detected, about 81% appear once; the ten largest clones hold nearly 4.5%. The specimen sequenced was peripheral blood. The chain couples TRBV6-5 to TRBJ2-7, with D perhaps matching TRBD1 (6 bases). This clonotype was obtained from a man aged 45-60 years with active COVID-19. CDR3 sequence (DNA): TGTGCCAGCAGTTACTTACAGGGCTCTTTAACCTACGAGCAGTACTTC. It codes for CASSYLQGSLTYEQYF.